This T cell receptor beta chain derives from a study of blood T cell repertoires in COVID-19. Study information: From T cells, B-cell-depleted T cells, or PBMCs came the material, which was cDNA or gDNA.

CDR3 length equals 15 residues. The repertoire was sequenced with immunoSEQ multiplex PCR; TCRdb's copy has only in-frame clones and lacks some. The data contain 90,000 to 120,000 clones, about three quarters of them singletons. This receptor was obtained from a man between 65 and 80 years old with acute or convalescent COVID-19. Sequencing used peripheral blood. The chain joins TRBV21-1 to TRBJ1-1; TRBD1 is the table's D call, not checked against the DNA. TRBV21-1 is listed as a pseudogene. The CDR3 is CASSKRDTAETEAFF. The CDR3 nucleotides read TGTGCCAGCAGCAAAAGGGACACCGCCGAAACTGAAGCTTTCTTT.